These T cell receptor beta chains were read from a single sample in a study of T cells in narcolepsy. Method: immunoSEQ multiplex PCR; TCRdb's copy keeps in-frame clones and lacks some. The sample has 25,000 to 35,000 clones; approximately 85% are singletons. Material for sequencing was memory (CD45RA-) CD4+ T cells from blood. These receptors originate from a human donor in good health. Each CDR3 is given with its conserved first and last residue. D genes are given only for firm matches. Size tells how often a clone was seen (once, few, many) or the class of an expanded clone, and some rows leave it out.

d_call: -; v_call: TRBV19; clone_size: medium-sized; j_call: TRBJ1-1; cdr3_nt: TGTGCCAGTAGTATAGAGGCAGTGGGTGTGGCTGAAGCTTTCTTT; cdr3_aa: CASSIEAVGVAEAFF
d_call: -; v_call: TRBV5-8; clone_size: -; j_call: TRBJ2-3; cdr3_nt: TGTGCCAGCAGCTTGTTCGACTTAGGTCTCGGCACAGATACGCAGTATTTT; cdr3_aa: CASSLFDLGLGTDTQYF
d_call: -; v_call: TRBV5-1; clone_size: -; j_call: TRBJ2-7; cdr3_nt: TGCACCAGCAGCGCAAACTACGAGCAGTACTTC; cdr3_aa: CTSSANYEQYF
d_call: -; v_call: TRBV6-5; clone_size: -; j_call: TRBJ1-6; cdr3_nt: TGTGCCAGCAGTTGGATGACCCGGGGTAATTCACCCCTCCACTTT; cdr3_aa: CASSWMTRGNSPLHF
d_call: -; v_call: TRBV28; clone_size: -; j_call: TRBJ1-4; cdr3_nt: TGTGCCAGCAATGAGGCAGGGAATGAAAAACTGTTTTTT; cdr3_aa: CASNEAGNEKLFF
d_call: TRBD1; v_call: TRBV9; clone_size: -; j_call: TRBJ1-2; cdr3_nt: TGTGCCAGCACGGTTAGGGACAGCAACTATGGCTACACCTTC; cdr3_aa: CASTVRDSNYGYTF
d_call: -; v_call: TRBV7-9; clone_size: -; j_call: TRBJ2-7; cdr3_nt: TGTGCCAGCAGCTTAGCGGACGGAACCTACGAGCAGTACTTC; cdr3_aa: CASSLADGTYEQYF
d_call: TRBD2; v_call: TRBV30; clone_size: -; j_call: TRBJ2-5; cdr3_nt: TGTGCCTGGAGTCGGGGGGGGAGAAACCAAGAGACCCAGTACTTC; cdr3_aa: CAWSRGGRNQETQYF
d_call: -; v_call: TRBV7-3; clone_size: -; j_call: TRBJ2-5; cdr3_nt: TGTGCCAGCAATCACCTACAAGAGACCCAGTACTTC; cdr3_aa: CASNHLQETQYF
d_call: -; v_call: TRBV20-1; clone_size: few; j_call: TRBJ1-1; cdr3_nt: TGCAGTGCAGGGGGACGTGGGGCTTTCTTT; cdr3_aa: CSAGGRGAFF
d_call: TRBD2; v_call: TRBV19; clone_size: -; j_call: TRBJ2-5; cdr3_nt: TGTGCCAGTAGTAAATCGGGACTAGGGGGGGAGACCCAGTACTTC; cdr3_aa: CASSKSGLGGETQYF
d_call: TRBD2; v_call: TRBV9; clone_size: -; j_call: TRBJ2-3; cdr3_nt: TGTGCCAGCAGCGTATTTGGGACTAGCGGCACAGATACGCAGTATTTT; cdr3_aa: CASSVFGTSGTDTQYF
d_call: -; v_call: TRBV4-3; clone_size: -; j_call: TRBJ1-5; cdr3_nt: TGCGCCAGCAGCCAAGAACTGGGGGGCAATCAGCCCCAGCATTTT; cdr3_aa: CASSQELGGNQPQHF